One sample yielded the 12 T cell receptor beta chains listed below, sequenced in a study of blood T cell repertoires in COVID-19. Sequencing used immunoSEQ multiplex PCR; TCRdb keeps in-frame clones, though not all of them. The sample comprises approximately 240,000 clones, roughly 83% of which are singletons, and approximately 1.4% rests with the top ten. The sample was PBMCs or T cells enriched from blood (not recorded which). All receptors come from a middle-aged woman with acute COVID-19.

A single count supports this clone. The rearrangement joins TRBV19 to TRBJ1-5, with a weak D call TRBD1 (6 bases). Trimming removed 6 bases from V and 4 bases from J, with 10 bases in between. The CDR3 spans 13 residues. Germline V CDR1 and CDR2: LNHDA, SQIVND (reference sequence). The CDR3 coding sequence is TGTGCCAGTAGACGGGACAAAAATCAGCCCCAGCATTTT. Encoded protein: CASRRDKNQPQHF. Complete variable domain (other parts from reference TRBV19 and TRBJ1-5): DGGITQSPKYLFRKEGQNVTLSCEQNLNHDAMYWYRQDPGQGLRLIYYSQIVNDFQKGDIAEGYSVSREKKESFPLTVTSAQKNPTAFYLCASRRDKNQPQHFGDGTRLSIL.

This clone was seen just once. The V gene is TRBV18, the J gene TRBJ1-5; the D is unclear. With 8 bases removed from V and 3 bases from J, the gap between germline ends came to 11 bases. Germline V gene data show CDR1 as KGHSH and CDR2 as LQKENI. The CDR3 totals 13 residues. CDR3 protein: CASRNSVNQPQHF. CDR3 DNA: TGTGCCAGCCGAAACAGTGTCAATCAGCCCCAGCATTTT.

The chain has TRBV29-1 and TRBJ1-2; D is unresolved. The CDR3 length is 11 residues. Germline CDR1 reads SQVTM; CDR2 reads ANQGSEA. V was pared by 1 base and J by 5 bases, with 5 bases between. CDR3 DNA sequence: TGCAGCGTTGAAGGTTATTATGGCTACACCTTC. This encodes CSVEGYYGYTF.

V and J are TRBV5-1 and TRBJ2-7; TRBD2 aligns across 9 bases. The CDR3 has 15 residues. The V and J ends lost 2 bases and 0 bases, in that order; junction bases with no gene match: 3. CDR1 and CDR2 from the germline V gene are SGHRS and YFSETQ. Here the CDR3 reads CASSLSGGSSYEQYF. CDR3 nucleotide sequence: TGCGCCAGCAGCTTAAGCGGGGGGAGCTCCTACGAGCAGTACTTC. Full variable domain (rest looked up from reference TRBV5-1 and TRBJ2-7): KAGVTQTPRYLIKTRGQQVTLSCSPISGHRSVSWYQQTPGQGLQFLFEYFSETQRNKGNFPGRFSGRQFSNSRSEMNVSTLELGDSALYLCASSLSGGSSYEQYFGPGTRLTVT.

CDR3 protein: CARSLEEREHFDEQYF. The CDR3 region has the DNA TGTGCCAGAAGCTTGGAAGAGAGGGAGCATTTCGACGAGCAGTACTTC. J is TRBJ2-7 and V is TRBV5-3, with a possible D match to TRBD2 (5 bases). TRBV5-3 is an open reading frame whose function is uncertain. This CDR3 is built from 16 residues. The V and J ends lost 0 bases and 5 bases respectively, with 18 bases between them.

The V call is TRBV5-1, the J call TRBJ1-1; D is unclear. Trimming shortened V by 0 bases and J by 0 bases, and 6 bases separated the two germline ends. Per germline, CDR1 SGHRS and CDR2 YFSETQ. CDR3 size: 14 residues. The CDR3 nucleotides read TGCGCCAGCAGCTTGGGAACAGTGAACACTGAAGCTTTCTTT. This gives the protein CASSLGTVNTEAFF.

The chain employs TRBV7-9 and TRBJ2-2, with a weak D call TRBD1 (6 bases). Germline V gene sequence: CDR1 SEHNR, CDR2 FQNEAQ (reference sequence). The CDR3 is 17 amino acids. The V end lost 5 bases, the J end lost 0 bases, and 16 bases lay between the germline ends. The CDR3 here is CASSLLPGQTNTGELFF. The DNA of the CDR3 is TGTGCCAGCAGCCTACTTCCGGGACAAACGAACACCGGGGAGCTGTTTTTT.

The chain couples TRBV3-1 (or the pseudogene TRBV3-2) to TRBJ2-1, with 8 bases fitting TRBD2. CDR1 LGHDT and CDR2 YNNKEL come from the germline V gene (reference sequence). The CDR3 contains 18 residues. V trimming: 6 bases; J trimming: 5 bases; junction bases outside the gene matches: 18. The CDR3 spells CASSPIDRGGPFHNEQFF. The CDR3 nucleotides read TGTGCCAGCAGTCCCATCGATCGCGGGGGGCCCTTTCACAATGAGCAGTTCTTC.

V usage is TRBV11-2 and J usage is TRBJ1-5; a weak D match, TRBD1 (5 bases). Germline V gene lookup returns CDR1 SGHAT and CDR2 FQNNGV. This CDR3 is built from 13 residues. Deletions cut 5 bases from V and 2 bases from J, with 7 bases between. The CDR3 sequence is CASSRGGNQPQHF. CDR3 DNA sequence: TGTGCCAGCAGCCGGGGGGGCAATCAGCCCCAGCATTTT. Supplemented by reference TRBV11-2 and TRBJ1-5, the full variable domain reads EAGVAQSPRYKIIEKRQSVAFWCNPISGHATLYWYQQILGQGPKLLIQFQNNGVVDDSQLPKDRFSAERLKGVDSTLKIQPAKLEDSAVYLCASSRGGNQPQHFGDGTRLSIL.

This chain uses TRBV7-2 with TRBJ2-7; no reliable D call. The germline V gene has CDR1 SGHTA and CDR2 FQGNSA. Trimming shortened V by 7 bases and J by 0 bases, and 13 bases separated the two germline ends. There are 14 residues in the CDR3. The CDR3 sequence is CASTPNQFSYEQYF. In DNA form, the CDR3 reads TGTGCCAGCACTCCGAATCAGTTCTCCTACGAGCAGTACTTC.

This chain links TRBV18 with TRBJ1-2; tentatively, D is TRBD1 (6 bases). CDR3 length: 12 residues. V lost 1 base and J 8 bases, leaving 8 bases between the germline ends. Per germline, CDR1 KGHSH and CDR2 LQKENI. The CDR3 loop reads CASSPQDRGYTF. The DNA of the CDR3 is TGTGCCAGCTCACCACAAGACAGGGGCTACACCTTC.

This chain links TRBV5-6 with TRBJ2-7; tentative D call: TRBD2 (6 bases). This CDR3 is built from 15 residues. Germline CDR1 is SGHDT and CDR2 is YYEEEE. V was clipped by 2 bases and J by 6 bases, with 18 bases between them. This CDR3 reads CASSFSPGTGGEQYF. CDR3 DNA sequence: TGTGCCAGCAGCTTCTCCCCGGGAACCGGGGGCGAGCAGTACTTC.